This T cell receptor (beta chain) was captured by sequencing in a study of brain metastases from non-small cell lung cancer. The CDR3 covers 17 residues. Sequenced by immunoSEQ multiplex PCR; TCRdb stores in-frame clones only, minus some. The sample contains 2,500 to 3,000 clones, about 90% of which appear only once. The chain is built from TRBV21-1 and TRBJ1-1; the tabulated D call, TRBD1, remains unverified against the DNA. TRBV21-1 is classified as a pseudogene. The receptor comes from a donor over 35 with non-small cell lung cancer. Sequenced: primary lung tumor tissue. The CDR3 nucleotides are TGTGCCAGCAGCAAAGAATGGAGTGACAGATGGGACACTGAAGCTTTCTTT. Translating gives CASSKEWSDRWDTEAFF.